This is a list of T cell receptor beta chains from one sample in a study of OX40 agonist ivuxolimab in advanced cancers. Assay: immunoSEQ multiplex PCR; the TCRdb copy retains only in-frame clones and omits some. The data show about 62,000 clones, roughly 85% seen once. This specimen consisted of CD4+ or CD8+ T cells sorted from blood, obtained in a trial of the OX40 agonist ivuxolimab. These receptors were collected from an adult with an advanced solid tumor such as melanoma, head and neck, liver or kidney cancer. CDR3s include the opening cysteine and the closing phenylalanine or tryptophan. Each record gives: clone size, J gene, D gene, V gene, CDR3 DNA, CDR3 protein. D genes are given only for firm matches. Clone size, where shown, is once, few, many, or a class for clones that have expanded.

abundance: .; j_gene: TRBJ2-3; d_gene: TRBD2; v_gene: TRBV6-1; CDR3nt: TGTGCCAGCAGTGCGGCGGGGGGCACAGATACGCAGTATTTT; CDR3aa: CASSAAGGTDTQYF
abundance: .; j_gene: TRBJ2-7; d_gene: .; v_gene: TRBV6-1; CDR3nt: TGTGCCAGCAGTGATTTGGGGATTTCCTACGAGCAGTACTTC; CDR3aa: CASSDLGISYEQYF
abundance: .; j_gene: TRBJ2-7; d_gene: TRBD1; v_gene: TRBV30; CDR3nt: TGTGCCTGGAGTACGGGACAGGGGGGCTCCTACGAGCAGTACTTC; CDR3aa: CAWSTGQGGSYEQYF
abundance: .; j_gene: TRBJ2-1; d_gene: .; v_gene: TRBV2; CDR3nt: TGTGCCAGCCTGGACCGGGACAAATCGGGCAATGAGCAGTTCTTC; CDR3aa: CASLDRDKSGNEQFF
abundance: .; j_gene: TRBJ2-1; d_gene: TRBD1; v_gene: TRBV19; CDR3nt: TGTGCCAGTAAGACAGGGTGGTTAACGAATGAGCAGTTCTTC; CDR3aa: CASKTGWLTNEQFF
abundance: .; j_gene: TRBJ2-7; d_gene: .; v_gene: TRBV12-1; CDR3nt: TGTGCCAGCAGCTTTGATCATGGTATATACTCCTACGAGCAGTACTTC; CDR3aa: CASSFDHGIYSYEQYF
abundance: .; j_gene: TRBJ2-1; d_gene: TRBD2; v_gene: TRBV15; CDR3nt: TGTGCCACCAGCAGGGCAGCGGGAGGGCGATCCTACAATGAGCAGTTCTTC; CDR3aa: CATSRAAGGRSYNEQFF
abundance: .; j_gene: TRBJ1-4; d_gene: .; v_gene: TRBV15; CDR3nt: TGTGCCACCAGCAGAGTTCTACCCGGACAGACGATTAATGAAAAACTGTTTTTT; CDR3aa: CATSRVLPGQTINEKLFF
abundance: .; j_gene: TRBJ2-7; d_gene: .; v_gene: TRBV7-2; CDR3nt: TGTGCCAGCAGCTTAGAAAAAAGCAGGAGGCAGTACTTC; CDR3aa: CASSLEKSRRQYF
abundance: .; j_gene: TRBJ2-3; d_gene: .; v_gene: TRBV10-1; CDR3nt: TGCGCCAGCAGTCCTGGGGCTAGTGGCCCCACAGATACGCAGTATTTT; CDR3aa: CASSPGASGPTDTQYF
abundance: few; j_gene: TRBJ1-6; d_gene: TRBD1; v_gene: TRBV6-5; CDR3nt: TGTGCCAGCAGTTACTCCCAGGGACAGGGAGCGATCCTCCACTTT; CDR3aa: CASSYSQGQGAILHF
abundance: .; j_gene: TRBJ1-4; d_gene: TRBD1; v_gene: TRBV6-5; CDR3nt: TGTGCCAGCAGTTACCGTCAAGGGGGCGAAAAACTGTTTTTT; CDR3aa: CASSYRQGGEKLFF
abundance: .; j_gene: TRBJ2-7; d_gene: TRBD1; v_gene: TRBV5-1; CDR3nt: TGCGCCAGCAGTTCAGGACAGGGACCCTACGAGCAGTACTTC; CDR3aa: CASSSGQGPYEQYF
abundance: .; j_gene: TRBJ2-7; d_gene: TRBD1; v_gene: TRBV7-8; CDR3nt: TGTGCCAGCAGCCCCCAGCTGGACAGGGGCGAGCAGTACTTC; CDR3aa: CASSPQLDRGEQYF
abundance: .; j_gene: TRBJ1-4; d_gene: TRBD1; v_gene: TRBV4-1; CDR3nt: TGCGCCAGCAGCCAGACACAGGGGCCCGCTAATGAAAAACTGTTTTTT; CDR3aa: CASSQTQGPANEKLFF
abundance: .; j_gene: TRBJ1-3; d_gene: .; v_gene: TRBV5-1; CDR3nt: TGCGCCAGCAGCTCGGGACTGAGCTCTGGAAACACCATATATTTT; CDR3aa: CASSSGLSSGNTIYF
abundance: .; j_gene: TRBJ2-3; d_gene: .; v_gene: TRBV28; CDR3nt: TGTGCCAGCAGTTACGGGGATACGCAGTATTTT; CDR3aa: CASSYGDTQYF
abundance: .; j_gene: TRBJ2-1; d_gene: TRBD2; v_gene: TRBV6-6; CDR3nt: TGTGCCAGCGATAGCGCTTTAGCGGGAGTTGGGAATGAGCAGTTCTTC; CDR3aa: CASDSALAGVGNEQFF
abundance: .; j_gene: TRBJ2-2; d_gene: .; v_gene: TRBV6-5; CDR3nt: TGTGCCACCAACCGCCGGACAGAGAACACCGGGGAGCTGTTTTTT; CDR3aa: CATNRRTENTGELFF
abundance: once; j_gene: TRBJ2-7; d_gene: TRBD2; v_gene: TRBV27; CDR3nt: TGTGCCAGCAGTTTACACCAGACTAGCAGCAAAACGGGGCAGTACTTC; CDR3aa: CASSLHQTSSKTGQYF
abundance: .; j_gene: TRBJ1-5; d_gene: .; v_gene: TRBV28; CDR3nt: TGTGCCAGCAGTTTGATGAGGGCCCAGCATTTT; CDR3aa: CASSLMRAQHF
abundance: .; j_gene: TRBJ2-5; d_gene: TRBD2; v_gene: TRBV29-1; CDR3nt: TGCAGCGTTGCTCTAGCGGGAGGTCAGACCCAGTACTTC; CDR3aa: CSVALAGGQTQYF
abundance: .; j_gene: TRBJ1-3; d_gene: .; v_gene: TRBV10-3; CDR3nt: TGTGCCATCAGTGAGACTGGGGGAAACACCATATATTTT; CDR3aa: CAISETGGNTIYF
abundance: .; j_gene: TRBJ2-1; d_gene: TRBD1; v_gene: TRBV19; CDR3nt: TGTGCCACCCGGGACAGGGCTTACAATGAGCAGTTCTTC; CDR3aa: CATRDRAYNEQFF
abundance: .; j_gene: TRBJ1-3; d_gene: .; v_gene: TRBV5-6; CDR3nt: TGTGCCAGCAGCTTTCAGGAACTTCACTCTGGAAACACCATATATTTT; CDR3aa: CASSFQELHSGNTIYF
abundance: .; j_gene: TRBJ1-2; d_gene: .; v_gene: TRBV11-2; CDR3nt: TGTGCCAGCAGCTCTAGGGACTATGGCTACACCTTC; CDR3aa: CASSSRDYGYTF
abundance: .; j_gene: TRBJ2-7; d_gene: TRBD1; v_gene: TRBV19; CDR3nt: TGTGCCAGTAGTGTCATTGACAGGGACTACGAGCAGTACTTC; CDR3aa: CASSVIDRDYEQYF
abundance: .; j_gene: TRBJ1-4; d_gene: .; v_gene: TRBV5-1; CDR3nt: TGCGCCAGCAGCCCGGTGGGAGGGGTTCCCGAAAAACTGTTTTTT; CDR3aa: CASSPVGGVPEKLFF
abundance: .; j_gene: TRBJ1-1; d_gene: .; v_gene: TRBV11-2; CDR3nt: TGTGCCAGCAGCGTAGAGAGGAACACTGAAGCTTTCTTT; CDR3aa: CASSVERNTEAFF
abundance: .; j_gene: TRBJ2-2; d_gene: TRBD1; v_gene: TRBV10-1; CDR3nt: TGCGCCAGCAGTCCTGGGACAGACGTGACCGGGGAGCTGTTTTTT; CDR3aa: CASSPGTDVTGELFF
abundance: .; j_gene: TRBJ1-5; d_gene: TRBD1; v_gene: TRBV18; CDR3nt: TGTGCCAGCTCACGGGGACAGCTGAATCAGCCCCAGCATTTT; CDR3aa: CASSRGQLNQPQHF
abundance: .; j_gene: TRBJ1-1; d_gene: .; v_gene: TRBV23-1; CDR3nt: TGCGCCAGCAGTCACCACCGGACACAGTGGTTGACGAACACTGAAGCTTTCTTT; CDR3aa: CASSHHRTQWLTNTEAFF
abundance: .; j_gene: TRBJ2-1; d_gene: TRBD1; v_gene: TRBV5-8; CDR3nt: TGTGCCAGCAGTTTTGGACAGGGTTACAATGAGCAGTTCTTC; CDR3aa: CASSFGQGYNEQFF
abundance: .; j_gene: TRBJ2-1; d_gene: TRBD2; v_gene: TRBV19; CDR3nt: TGTGCCAGTAGTAGCGGACTAGCGGGAGTTTACAATGAGCAGTTCTTC; CDR3aa: CASSSGLAGVYNEQFF
abundance: .; j_gene: TRBJ1-6; d_gene: .; v_gene: TRBV7-3; CDR3nt: TGTGCCAGCAGCTTAACTTACGGGAATAATTCACCCCTCCACTTT; CDR3aa: CASSLTYGNNSPLHF
abundance: .; j_gene: TRBJ1-5; d_gene: TRBD1; v_gene: TRBV23-1; CDR3nt: TGCGCCAGCAGGGGAAAACAGGGGGATCAGCCCCAGCATTTT; CDR3aa: CASRGKQGDQPQHF
abundance: .; j_gene: TRBJ1-1; d_gene: .; v_gene: TRBV15; CDR3nt: TGTGCCACCAGCAGAGACAAGGATGTGGGGGAAGCTTTCTTT; CDR3aa: CATSRDKDVGEAFF
abundance: few; j_gene: TRBJ2-2; d_gene: TRBD2; v_gene: TRBV19; CDR3nt: TGTGCCAGTAGTATGGGACTAGAGGCCGGGGAGCTGTTTTTT; CDR3aa: CASSMGLEAGELFF
abundance: .; j_gene: TRBJ2-2; d_gene: TRBD2; v_gene: TRBV6-6; CDR3nt: TGTGCCAGCAGTTACCGACTAGCGGGGACCGGGGAGCTGTTTTTT; CDR3aa: CASSYRLAGTGELFF
abundance: few; j_gene: TRBJ1-6; d_gene: TRBD1; v_gene: TRBV2; CDR3nt: TGTGCCAGTCTCCCCCCGGACAGGACCTATAATTCACCCCTCCACTTT; CDR3aa: CASLPPDRTYNSPLHF
abundance: .; j_gene: TRBJ2-1; d_gene: .; v_gene: TRBV10-3; CDR3nt: TGTGCCATCAGTGGGGGGACTCCTCAGTTCTTC; CDR3aa: CAISGGTPQFF
abundance: .; j_gene: TRBJ2-7; d_gene: TRBD1; v_gene: TRBV11-2; CDR3nt: TGTGCCAGCAGCTTAGATAGGGGGCCCTACGAGCAGTACTTC; CDR3aa: CASSLDRGPYEQYF
abundance: .; j_gene: TRBJ2-5; d_gene: .; v_gene: TRBV5-5; CDR3nt: TGTGCCAGCAGGGGGTCTTCGGAGACCCAGTACTTC; CDR3aa: CASRGSSETQYF
abundance: once; j_gene: TRBJ1-4; d_gene: TRBD1; v_gene: TRBV9; CDR3nt: TGTGCCAGCAGCTTCGGGACAGGTGAAAAACTGTTTTTT; CDR3aa: CASSFGTGEKLFF
abundance: .; j_gene: TRBJ1-5; d_gene: .; v_gene: TRBV5-6; CDR3nt: TGTGCCAGCAGCTTGACAGGGCCCAATCAGCCCCAGCATTTT; CDR3aa: CASSLTGPNQPQHF
abundance: once; j_gene: TRBJ2-5; d_gene: .; v_gene: TRBV11-2; CDR3nt: TGTGCCAGCAGCTTTTTTAGGTCCAGGACCCAGTACTTC; CDR3aa: CASSFFRSRTQYF
abundance: .; j_gene: TRBJ2-3; d_gene: TRBD1; v_gene: TRBV18; CDR3nt: TGTGCCAGCTCACCACTAAAAATCGGGACAGGGGGCACAGATACGCAGTATTTT; CDR3aa: CASSPLKIGTGGTDTQYF